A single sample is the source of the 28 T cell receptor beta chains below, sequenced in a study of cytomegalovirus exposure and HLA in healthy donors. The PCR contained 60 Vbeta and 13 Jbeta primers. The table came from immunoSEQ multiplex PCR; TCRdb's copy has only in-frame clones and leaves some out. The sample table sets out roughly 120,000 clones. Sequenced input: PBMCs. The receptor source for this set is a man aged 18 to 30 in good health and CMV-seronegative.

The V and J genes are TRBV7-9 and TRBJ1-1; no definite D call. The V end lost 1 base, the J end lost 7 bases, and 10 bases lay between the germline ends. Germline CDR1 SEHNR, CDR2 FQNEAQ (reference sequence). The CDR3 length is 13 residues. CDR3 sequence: CASSLGRELEAFF. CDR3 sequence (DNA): TGTGCCAGCAGCTTAGGACGGGAGCTTGAAGCTTTCTTT.

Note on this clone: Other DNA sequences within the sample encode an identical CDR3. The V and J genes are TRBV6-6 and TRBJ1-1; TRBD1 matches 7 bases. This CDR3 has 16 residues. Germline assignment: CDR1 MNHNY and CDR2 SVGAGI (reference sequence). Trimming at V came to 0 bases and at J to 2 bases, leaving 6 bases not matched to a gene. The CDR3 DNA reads TGTGCCAGCAGTTACTCGTGGGACAGATTAAACACTGAAGCTTTCTTT. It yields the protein CASSYSWDRLNTEAFF.

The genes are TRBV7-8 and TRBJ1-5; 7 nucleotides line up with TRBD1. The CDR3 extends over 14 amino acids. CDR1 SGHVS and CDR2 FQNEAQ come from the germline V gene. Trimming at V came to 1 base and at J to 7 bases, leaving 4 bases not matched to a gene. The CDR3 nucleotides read TGTGCCAGCAGCTTAGACAGGGGTGTCCAGCCCCAGCATTTT. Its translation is CASSLDRGVQPQHF.

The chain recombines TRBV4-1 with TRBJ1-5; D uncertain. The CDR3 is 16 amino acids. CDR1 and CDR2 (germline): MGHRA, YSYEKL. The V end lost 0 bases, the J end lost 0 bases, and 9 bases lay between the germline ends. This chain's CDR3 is CASSQEGDNSNQPQHF. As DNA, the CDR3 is TGCGCCAGCAGCCAAGAGGGAGATAATAGCAATCAGCCCCAGCATTTT.

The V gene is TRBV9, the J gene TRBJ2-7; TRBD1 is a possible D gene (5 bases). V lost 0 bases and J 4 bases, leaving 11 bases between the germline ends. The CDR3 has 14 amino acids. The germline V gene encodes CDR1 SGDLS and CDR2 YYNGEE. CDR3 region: CASSVAGRFYEQYF. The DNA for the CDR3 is TGTGCCAGCAGCGTAGCAGGGCGTTTTTACGAGCAGTACTTC.

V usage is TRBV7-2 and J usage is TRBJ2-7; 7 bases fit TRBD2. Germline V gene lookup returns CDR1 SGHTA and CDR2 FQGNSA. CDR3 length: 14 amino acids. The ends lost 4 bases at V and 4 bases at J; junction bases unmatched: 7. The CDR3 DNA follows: TGTGCCAGCAGCTGGGGGGGTAGCGAATACGAGCAGTACTTC. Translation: CASSWGGSEYEQYF. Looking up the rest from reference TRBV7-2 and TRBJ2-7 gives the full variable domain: GAGVSQSPSNKVTEKGKDVELRCDPISGHTALYWYRQSLGQGLEFLIYFQGNSAPDKSGLPSDRFSAERTGGSVSTLTIQRTQQEDSAVYLCASSWGGSEYEQYFGPGTRLTVT.

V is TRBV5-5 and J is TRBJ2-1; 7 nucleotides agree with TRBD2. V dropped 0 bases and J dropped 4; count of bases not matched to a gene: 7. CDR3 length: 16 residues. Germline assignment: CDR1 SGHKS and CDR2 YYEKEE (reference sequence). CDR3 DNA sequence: TGTGCCAGCAGCTTGGATCCTAGCGGCGGTTACAATGAGCAGTTCTTC. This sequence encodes CASSLDPSGGYNEQFF.

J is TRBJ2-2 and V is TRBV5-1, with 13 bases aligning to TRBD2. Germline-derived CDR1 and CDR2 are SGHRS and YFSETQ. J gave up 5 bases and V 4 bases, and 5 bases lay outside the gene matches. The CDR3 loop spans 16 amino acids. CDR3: CASSPRLAGGTGELFF. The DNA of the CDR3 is TGCGCCAGCAGCCCGCGACTAGCGGGAGGAACCGGGGAGCTGTTTTTT.

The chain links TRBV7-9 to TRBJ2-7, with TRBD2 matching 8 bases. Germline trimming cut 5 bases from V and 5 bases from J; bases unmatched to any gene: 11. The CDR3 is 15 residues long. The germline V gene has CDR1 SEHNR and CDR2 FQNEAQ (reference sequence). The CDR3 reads CASSGPSGPSHEQYF. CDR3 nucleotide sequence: TGTGCCAGCAGCGGACCTAGCGGGCCCAGCCACGAGCAGTACTTC. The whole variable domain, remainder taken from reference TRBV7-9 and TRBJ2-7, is DTGVSQNPRHKITKRGQNVTFRCDPISEHNRLYWYRQTLGQGPEFLTYFQNEAQLEKSRLLSDRFSAERPKGSFSTLEIQRTEQGDSAMYLCASSGPSGPSHEQYFGPGTRLTVT.

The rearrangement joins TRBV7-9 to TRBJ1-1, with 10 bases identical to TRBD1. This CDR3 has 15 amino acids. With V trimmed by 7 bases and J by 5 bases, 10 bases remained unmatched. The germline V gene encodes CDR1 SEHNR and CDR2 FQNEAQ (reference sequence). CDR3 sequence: CASTVLTGGATEAFF. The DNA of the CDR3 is TGTGCCAGCACCGTTTTGACAGGGGGCGCGACTGAAGCTTTCTTT. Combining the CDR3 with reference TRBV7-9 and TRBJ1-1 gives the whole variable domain DTGVSQNPRHKITKRGQNVTFRCDPISEHNRLYWYRQTLGQGPEFLTYFQNEAQLEKSRLLSDRFSAERPKGSFSTLEIQRTEQGDSAMYLCASTVLTGGATEAFFGQGTRLTVV.

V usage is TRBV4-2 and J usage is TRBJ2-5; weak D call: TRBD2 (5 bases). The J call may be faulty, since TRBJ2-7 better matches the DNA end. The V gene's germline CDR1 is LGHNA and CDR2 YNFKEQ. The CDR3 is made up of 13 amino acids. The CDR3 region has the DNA TGTGCCAGCAGCGGACTGATCTCCTACGAGCAGTACTTC. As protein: CASSGLISYEQYF.

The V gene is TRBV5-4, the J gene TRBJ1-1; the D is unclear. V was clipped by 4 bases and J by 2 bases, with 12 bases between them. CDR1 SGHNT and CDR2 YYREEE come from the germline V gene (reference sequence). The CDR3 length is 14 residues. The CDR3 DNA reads TGTGCCAGCAGCCCAGTACAGAAAAACACTGAAGCTTTCTTT. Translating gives CASSPVQKNTEAFF.

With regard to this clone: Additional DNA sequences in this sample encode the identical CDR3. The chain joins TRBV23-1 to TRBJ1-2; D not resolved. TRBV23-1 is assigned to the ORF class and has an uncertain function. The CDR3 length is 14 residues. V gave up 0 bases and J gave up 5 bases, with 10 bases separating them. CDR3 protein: CASSQSRQGYGYTF. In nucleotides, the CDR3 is TGCGCCAGCAGTCAATCGAGACAAGGTTATGGCTACACCTTC.

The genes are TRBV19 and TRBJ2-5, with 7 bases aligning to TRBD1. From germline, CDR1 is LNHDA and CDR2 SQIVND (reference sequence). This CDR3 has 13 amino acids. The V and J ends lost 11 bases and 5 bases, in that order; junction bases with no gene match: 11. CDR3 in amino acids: CAGSTGIGETQYF. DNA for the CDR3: TGTGCCGGATCGACAGGGATTGGGGAGACCCAGTACTTC.

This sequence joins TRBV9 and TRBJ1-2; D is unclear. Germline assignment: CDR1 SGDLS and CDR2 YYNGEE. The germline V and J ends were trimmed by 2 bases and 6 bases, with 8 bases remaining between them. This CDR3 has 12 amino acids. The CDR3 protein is CASSVPRDGYTF. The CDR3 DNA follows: TGTGCCAGCAGCGTTCCGAGGGATGGCTACACCTTC.

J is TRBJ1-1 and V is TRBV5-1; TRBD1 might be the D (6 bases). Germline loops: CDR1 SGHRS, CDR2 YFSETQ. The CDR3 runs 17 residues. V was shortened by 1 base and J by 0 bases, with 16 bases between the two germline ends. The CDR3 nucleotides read TGCGCCAGCAGCTTGACCCACACAGGGATCATGAACACTGAAGCTTTCTTT. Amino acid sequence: CASSLTHTGIMNTEAFF.

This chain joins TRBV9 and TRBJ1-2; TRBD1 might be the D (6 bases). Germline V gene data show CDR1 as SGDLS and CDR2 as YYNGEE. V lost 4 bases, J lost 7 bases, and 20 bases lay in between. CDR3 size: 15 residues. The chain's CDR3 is CASSSGGALLSGYTF. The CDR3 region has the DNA TGTGCCAGCAGCTCGGGGGGGGCCCTCTTGAGTGGCTACACCTTC.

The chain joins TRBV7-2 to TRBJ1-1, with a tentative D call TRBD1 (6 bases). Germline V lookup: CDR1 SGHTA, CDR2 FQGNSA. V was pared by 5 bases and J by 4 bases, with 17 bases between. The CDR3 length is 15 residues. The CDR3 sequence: CASSQRGGRFTEAFF. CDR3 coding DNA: TGTGCCAGCAGCCAGCGGGGGGGGCGCTTCACTGAAGCTTTCTTT.

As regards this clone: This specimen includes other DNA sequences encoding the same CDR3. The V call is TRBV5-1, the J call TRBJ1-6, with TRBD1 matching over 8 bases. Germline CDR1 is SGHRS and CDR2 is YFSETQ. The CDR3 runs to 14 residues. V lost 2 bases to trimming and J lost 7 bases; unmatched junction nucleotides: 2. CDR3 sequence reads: CASSLGQGNSPLHF. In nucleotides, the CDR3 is TGCGCCAGCAGCTTAGGACAGGGAAATTCACCCCTCCACTTT.

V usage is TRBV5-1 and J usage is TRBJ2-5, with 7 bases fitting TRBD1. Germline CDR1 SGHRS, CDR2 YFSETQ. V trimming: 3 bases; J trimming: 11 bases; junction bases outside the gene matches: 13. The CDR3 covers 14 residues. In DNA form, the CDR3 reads TGCGCCAGCAGCTCTACAGGGGCCCGGGGAGAGCAGTACTTC. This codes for CASSSTGARGEQYF. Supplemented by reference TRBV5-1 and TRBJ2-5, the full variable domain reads KAGVTQTPRYLIKTRGQQVTLSCSPISGHRSVSWYQQTPGQGLQFLFEYFSETQRNKGNFPGRFSGRQFSNSRSEMNVSTLELGDSALYLCASSSTGARGEQYFGPGTRLLVL.

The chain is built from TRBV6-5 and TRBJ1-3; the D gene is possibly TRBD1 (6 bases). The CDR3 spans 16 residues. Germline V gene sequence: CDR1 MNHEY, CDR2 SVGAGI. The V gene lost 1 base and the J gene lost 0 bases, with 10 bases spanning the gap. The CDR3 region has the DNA TGTGCCAGCAGTTACTTTCAGGGGAGCTCTGGAAACACCATATATTTT. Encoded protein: CASSYFQGSSGNTIYF.

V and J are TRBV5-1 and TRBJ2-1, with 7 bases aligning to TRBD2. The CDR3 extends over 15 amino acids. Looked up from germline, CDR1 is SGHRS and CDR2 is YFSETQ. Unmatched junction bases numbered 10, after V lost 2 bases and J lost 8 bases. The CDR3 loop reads CASSFQGLVGDEQFF. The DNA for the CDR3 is TGCGCCAGCAGCTTCCAAGGACTAGTAGGGGATGAGCAGTTCTTC.

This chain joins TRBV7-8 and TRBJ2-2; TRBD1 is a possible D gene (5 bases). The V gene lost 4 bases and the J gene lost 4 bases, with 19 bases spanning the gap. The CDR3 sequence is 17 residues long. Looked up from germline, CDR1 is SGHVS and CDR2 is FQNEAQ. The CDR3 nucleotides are TGTGCCAGCAGCTCACGAACAGGAGCCCTGGGCACCGGGGAGCTGTTTTTT. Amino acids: CASSSRTGALGTGELFF.

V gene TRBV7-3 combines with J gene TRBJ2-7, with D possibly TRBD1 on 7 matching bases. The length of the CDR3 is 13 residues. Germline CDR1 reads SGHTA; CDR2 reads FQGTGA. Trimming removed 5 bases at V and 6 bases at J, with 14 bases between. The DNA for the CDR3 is TGTGCCAGCAGCGAGACAGGGACTGGCGAGCAGTACTTC. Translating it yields CASSETGTGEQYF.

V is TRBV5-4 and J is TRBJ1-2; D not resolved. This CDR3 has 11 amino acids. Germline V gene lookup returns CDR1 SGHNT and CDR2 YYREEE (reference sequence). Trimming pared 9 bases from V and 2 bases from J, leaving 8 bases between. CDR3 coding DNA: TGTGCCACGTCTACCAACTATGGCTACACCTTC. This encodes CATSTNYGYTF.

The CDR3 DNA reads as TGTGCCAGCAGTGAGTACAGGGTGACCAATGAGCAGTTCTTC. It is translated as CASSEYRVTNEQFF. V usage is TRBV25-1 and J usage is TRBJ2-1, with D possibly being TRBD1 (6 bases). The germline gives CDR1 MGHDK, CDR2 SYGVNS. The CDR3 is 14 residues long. Trimming removed 3 bases at V and 6 bases at J, with 12 bases between.

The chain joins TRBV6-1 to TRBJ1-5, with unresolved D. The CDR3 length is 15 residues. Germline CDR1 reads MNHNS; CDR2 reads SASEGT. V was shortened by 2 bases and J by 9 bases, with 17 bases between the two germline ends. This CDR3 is CASSEQGRAGGPQHF. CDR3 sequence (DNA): TGTGCCAGCAGTGAACAAGGGCGGGCAGGAGGGCCCCAGCATTTT.

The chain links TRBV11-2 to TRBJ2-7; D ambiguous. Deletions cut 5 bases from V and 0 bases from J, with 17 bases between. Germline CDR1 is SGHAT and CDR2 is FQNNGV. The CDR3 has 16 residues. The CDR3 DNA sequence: TGTGCCAGCAGCGAACAAGACTCTTCGGGCTCCTACGAGCAGTACTTC. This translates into CASSEQDSSGSYEQYF.